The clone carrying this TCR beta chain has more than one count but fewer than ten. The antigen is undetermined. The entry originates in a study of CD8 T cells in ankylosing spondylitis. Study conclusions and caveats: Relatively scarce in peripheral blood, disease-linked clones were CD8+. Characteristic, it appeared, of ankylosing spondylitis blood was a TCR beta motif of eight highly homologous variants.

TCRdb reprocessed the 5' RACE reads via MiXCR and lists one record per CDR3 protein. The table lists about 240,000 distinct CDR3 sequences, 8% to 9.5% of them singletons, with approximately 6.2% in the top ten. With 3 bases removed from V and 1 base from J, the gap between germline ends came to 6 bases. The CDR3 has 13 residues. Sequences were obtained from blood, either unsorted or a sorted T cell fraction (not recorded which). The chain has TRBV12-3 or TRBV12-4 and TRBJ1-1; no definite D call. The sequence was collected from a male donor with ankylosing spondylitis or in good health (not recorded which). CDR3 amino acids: CASSFLQNTEAFF. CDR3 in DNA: TGTGCCAGCAGTTTTTTACAGAACACTGAAGCTTTCTTT.